The rows below give T cell receptor beta chains drawn from one sample of a study of glioma-infiltrating T cells after dendritic cell vaccination. TCRdb's table, derived via immunoSEQ multiplex PCR, lists solely in-frame clones and lacks some. The table shows around 100,000 clones, with roughly 76% occurring only once. The specimen comprised blood, sampled before dendritic cell vaccination. Receptors originate from a human donor with glioblastoma. Both conserved end residues are part of each CDR3. D genes are given only for firm matches. Part of the rows lack a size; the others show once, few, many or a class for expanded clones.

J,size,V,D,DNA,CDR3
TRBJ2-5,once,TRBV11-2,TRBD1,TGTGCCAGCAGCGTACAGGGGGCGCGAGTTGAAGAGACCCAGTACTTC,CASSVQGARVEETQYF
TRBJ1-1,.,TRBV7-9,TRBD1,TGTGCCAGCAGCTTTGGGACAGGGGTAACTGAAGCTTTCTTT,CASSFGTGVTEAFF
TRBJ1-4,once,TRBV29-1,TRBD1,TGCAGCGTTGAAGATCCGGACAGGGATCCAGTGCTGTTTTTT,CSVEDPDRDPVLFF
TRBJ1-5,.,TRBV27,TRBD1,TGTGCCAGCAGAGACAGGACAGGGGGCAGCAATCAGCCCCAGCATTTT,CASRDRTGGSNQPQHF
TRBJ2-7,few,TRBV6-6,.,TGTGCCAGCAGTTACTTGCAGACCGGCGGCGAGCAGTACTTC,CASSYLQTGGEQYF
TRBJ1-6,once,TRBV4-1,.,TGCGCCAGCAGCCAAGATGTCCCCGGTCGGGATTCACCCCTCCACTTT,CASSQDVPGRDSPLHF
TRBJ2-7,.,TRBV11-2,.,TGTGCCAGCAGCTTGGAGTGGGGCCTGGACTACGAGCAGTACTTC,CASSLEWGLDYEQYF
TRBJ2-5,.,TRBV5-4,.,TGTGCCAGCAGCTTGGACAGGCAAGAGACCCAGTACTTC,CASSLDRQETQYF
TRBJ2-2,.,TRBV19,TRBD1,TGTGCCAGTAGTAGAGATACAGGGGTATCGAACACCGGGGAGCTGTTTTTT,CASSRDTGVSNTGELFF
TRBJ2-7,.,TRBV4-1,TRBD2,TGCGCCAGCAGCCAAGCCGGCGGGGGGGCCTACTACGAGCAGTACTTC,CASSQAGGGAYYEQYF
TRBJ2-2,.,TRBV6-1,.,TGTGCCAGCAGTGCCGTACAGGTGAACACCGGGGAGCTGTTTTTT,CASSAVQVNTGELFF
TRBJ1-5,.,TRBV5-6,.,TGTGCCAGCAGCTTGGGTCCCGGTTATCAGCCCCAGCATTTT,CASSLGPGYQPQHF
TRBJ2-7,.,TRBV2,.,TGTGCCAGCGCCGAAGACTATCAGAGCTCCTACGAGCAGTACTTC,CASAEDYQSSYEQYF
TRBJ2-3,.,TRBV5-4,.,TGTGCCAGCAGCTTCGACACTCGCACAGATACGCAGTATTTT,CASSFDTRTDTQYF
TRBJ1-2,once,TRBV6-5,TRBD1,TGTGCCAGCAGTCTGGACAGGGACGGCTATGGCTACACCTTC,CASSLDRDGYGYTF
TRBJ2-1,.,TRBV2,TRBD1,TGTGCCAGCAGTGATCAGGGGGCCCTTTACAATGAGCAGTTCTTC,CASSDQGALYNEQFF
TRBJ2-5,.,TRBV6-5,TRBD1,TGTGCCAGCAGTCGTAGGACAGGGGAGCGAGAGACCCAGTACTTC,CASSRRTGERETQYF
TRBJ2-2,.,TRBV7-3,TRBD2,TGTGCCAGCAGCTTAGGCGGGGGGGCCGGGAACACCGGGGAGCTGTTTTTT,CASSLGGGAGNTGELFF
TRBJ1-6,.,TRBV10-1,.,TGCGCCAGCAGTGGGAGCTCCTATAATTCACCCCTCCACTTT,CASSGSSYNSPLHF
TRBJ2-3,.,TRBV11-2,TRBD2,TGTGCCAGCAGCTTAGCTAGCGGAAGCACAGATACGCAGTATTTT,CASSLASGSTDTQYF
TRBJ2-7,once,TRBV7-3,TRBD1,TGTGCCAGCAGCCCCACCCCGGGACAGTCCTACGAGCAGTACTTC,CASSPTPGQSYEQYF
TRBJ2-1,few,TRBV7-6,TRBD2,TGTGCCAGCAGCTCCTCAGCGGGGGTCTACAATGAGCAGTTCTTC,CASSSSAGVYNEQFF
TRBJ1-2,few,TRBV15,.,TGTGCCACCAGCAGAGACGTCCTAGCCAACTATGGCTACACCTTC,CATSRDVLANYGYTF
TRBJ1-5,.,TRBV6-6,.,TGTGCCAGCAGTTACCGAGAGCGGCCGGGAGAGCCCCAGCATTTT,CASSYRERPGEPQHF
TRBJ2-7,few,TRBV19,.,TGTGCCAGTAGTTTAGCAGGGCAAGACGAGCAGTACTTC,CASSLAGQDEQYF
TRBJ2-3,.,TRBV11-3,.,TGTGCCAGCAGCGCGGACACCGACACAGATACGCAGTATTTT,CASSADTDTDTQYF
TRBJ2-7,.,TRBV9,TRBD2,TGTGCCAGCAGCGGGGAGGGGAGAGAGCAGTACTTC,CASSGEGREQYF